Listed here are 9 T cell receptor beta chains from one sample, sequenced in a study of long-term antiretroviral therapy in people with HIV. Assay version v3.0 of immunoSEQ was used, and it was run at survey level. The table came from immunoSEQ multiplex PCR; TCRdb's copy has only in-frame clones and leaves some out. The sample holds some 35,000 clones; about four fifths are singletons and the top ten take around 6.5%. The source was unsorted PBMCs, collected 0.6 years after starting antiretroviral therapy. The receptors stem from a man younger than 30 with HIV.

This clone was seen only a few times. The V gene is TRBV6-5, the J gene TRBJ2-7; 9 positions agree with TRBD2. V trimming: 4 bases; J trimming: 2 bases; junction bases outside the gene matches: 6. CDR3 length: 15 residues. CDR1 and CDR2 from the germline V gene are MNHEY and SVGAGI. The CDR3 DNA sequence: TGTGCCAGCAGTTTTGGTAGCGGGGGTACCTACGAGCAGTACTTC. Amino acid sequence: CASSFGSGGTYEQYF.

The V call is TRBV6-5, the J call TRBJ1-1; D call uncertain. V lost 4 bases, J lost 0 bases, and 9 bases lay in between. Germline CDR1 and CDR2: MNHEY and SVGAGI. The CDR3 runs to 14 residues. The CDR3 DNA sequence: TGTGCCAGCAGTTTTGGGCAGGTGAACACTGAAGCTTTCTTT. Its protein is CASSFGQVNTEAFF.

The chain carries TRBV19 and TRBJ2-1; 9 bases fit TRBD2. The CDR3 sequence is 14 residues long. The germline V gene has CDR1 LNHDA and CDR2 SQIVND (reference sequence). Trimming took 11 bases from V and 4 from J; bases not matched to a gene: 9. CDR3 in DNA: TGTGCCTCACAACTCAGCGGGAGGTACAATGAGCAGTTCTTC. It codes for CASQLSGRYNEQFF.

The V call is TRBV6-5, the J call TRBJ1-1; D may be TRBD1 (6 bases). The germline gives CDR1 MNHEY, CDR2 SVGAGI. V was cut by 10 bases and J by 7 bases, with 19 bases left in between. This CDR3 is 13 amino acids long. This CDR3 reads CATQGSGRVEAFF. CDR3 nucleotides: TGTGCCACTCAGGGGTCGGGACGAGTTGAAGCTTTCTTT.

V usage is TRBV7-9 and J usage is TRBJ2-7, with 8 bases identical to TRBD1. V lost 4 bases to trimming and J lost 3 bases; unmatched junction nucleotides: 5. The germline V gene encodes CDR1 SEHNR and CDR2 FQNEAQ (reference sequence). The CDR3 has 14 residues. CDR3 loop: CASSWGRGLYEQYF. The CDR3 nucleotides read TGTGCCAGCAGCTGGGGCAGGGGGCTCTACGAGCAGTACTTC.

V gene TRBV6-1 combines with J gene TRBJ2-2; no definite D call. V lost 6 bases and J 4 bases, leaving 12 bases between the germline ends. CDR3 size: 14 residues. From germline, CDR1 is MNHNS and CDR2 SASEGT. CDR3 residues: CASRGQKGTGELFF. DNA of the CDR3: TGTGCCAGCAGGGGTCAGAAAGGCACCGGGGAGCTGTTTTTT.

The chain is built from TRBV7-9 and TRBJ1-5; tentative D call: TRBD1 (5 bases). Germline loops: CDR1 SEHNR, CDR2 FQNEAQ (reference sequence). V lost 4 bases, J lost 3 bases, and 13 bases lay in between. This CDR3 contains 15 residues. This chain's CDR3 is CASSWGVGPNQPQHF. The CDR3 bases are TGTGCCAGCAGCTGGGGGGTAGGTCCCAATCAGCCCCAGCATTTT.

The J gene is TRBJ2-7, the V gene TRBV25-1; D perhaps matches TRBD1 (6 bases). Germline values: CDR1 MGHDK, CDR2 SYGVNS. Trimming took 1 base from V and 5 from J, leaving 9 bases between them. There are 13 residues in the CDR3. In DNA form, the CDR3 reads TGTGCCAGCAGTGAATCAGGGGTGGACGAGCAGTACTTC. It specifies CASSESGVDEQYF.

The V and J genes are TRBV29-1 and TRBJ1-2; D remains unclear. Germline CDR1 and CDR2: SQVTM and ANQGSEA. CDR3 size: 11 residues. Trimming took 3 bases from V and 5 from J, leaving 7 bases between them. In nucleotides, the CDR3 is TGCAGCGTTGAGTCGGGGTATGGCTACACCTTC. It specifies CSVESGYGYTF. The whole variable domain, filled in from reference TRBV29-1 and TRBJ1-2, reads SAVISQKPSRDICQRGTSLTIQCQVDSQVTMMFWYRQQPGQSLTLIATANQGSEATYESGFVIDKFPISRPNLTFSTLTVSNMSPEDSSIYLCSVESGYGYTFGSGTRLTVV.